This T cell receptor beta chain was identified during a study of cytotoxic CD8 clonotypes in ibrutinib-treated CLL. Study-level information: Among the patients, 10 to 11 presented as relapsed/refractory and around 15 as treatment-naive; around 17 showed unmutated IGHV. Study observations and caveats: There were few public clonotypes, and on treatment they contracted or stayed stable. Patients had baseline clonality above age-matched healthy donors, and this clonality moved with circulating CD8+ T-cell counts.

Sequenced by immunoSEQ multiplex PCR; TCRdb stores in-frame clones only, minus some. The sample includes roughly 200,000 clones, more than 75% seen only once; the top ten take 10% to 12%. Turning to this clone: Its antigen is as yet unknown.

Germline loops: CDR1 LNHDA, CDR2 SQIVND (reference sequence). This CDR3 region has 12 residues. Trimming cost V 10 bases and J 6 bases; bases outside gene matches: 7. The TCR sequence derives from a human donor with chronic lymphocytic leukemia. Sequencing used PBMCs, obtained after 12 months of ibrutinib treatment. The chain uses TRBV19 and TRBJ1-1, with 8 bases matching TRBD1. The CDR3 here is CATNPRGPEAFF. DNA for the CDR3: TGTGCCACTAACCCCAGGGGGCCTGAAGCTTTCTTT.